These T cell receptor beta chains were read from a single sample in a study of monozygotic twins with inflammatory bowel disease. TCRdb reanalyzed the 5' RACE reads and collapses them to one entry per CDR3 protein, without DNA. Its table lists more than 100,000 distinct CDR3 sequences. The specimen was blood. Every receptor here comes from a human donor with ulcerative colitis or Crohn's disease, or a healthy co-twin of an affected twin (not recorded which). The CDR3 runs from the conserved cysteine through the conserved F or W. Clone size, where shown, is once, few, many, or a class for clones that have expanded.

>-|TRBV5-4|TRBJ2-3
CASSLDADTQYF
>-|TRBV5-4|TRBJ2-5
CASSLSVQKETQYF
>-|TRBV12-3/TRBV12-4|TRBJ1-2
CASRDRVGNYGYTF
>-|TRBV27|TRBJ2-7
CASSFFTGAREQYF
>-|TRBV12-3/TRBV12-4|TRBJ2-7
CASTDREVYEQYF
>-|TRBV18|TRBJ1-1
CASSETLAGSTEAFF
>-|TRBV5-4|TRBJ2-7
CASARRGLAGYEQYF
>-|TRBV21-1|TRBJ2-7
CASKRIETGPRRGYEQYF
>-|TRBV12-3/TRBV12-4|TRBJ2-4
CASSPTGTGEAKNIQYF
>-|TRBV5-1|TRBJ2-5
CASSLEGARETQYF
>-|TRBV9|TRBJ1-2
CASSVAVGYPYGYTF
>-|TRBV6-2/TRBV6-3|TRBJ2-3
CASSQGRNTDTQYF
>-|TRBV15|TRBJ1-5
CATKEGNQPQHF
>-|TRBV27|TRBJ1-2
CASSFNSGNGYTF
>-|TRBV12-3/TRBV12-4|TRBJ1-5
CASRTWGRGNQPQHF
>-|TRBV12-3/TRBV12-4|TRBJ2-5
CASSLAHGGAVRKKETQYF
>-|TRBV7-2|TRBJ1-5
CASSLQGGNQPQHF
>-|TRBV7-6|TRBJ2-2
CASSLSGGATGELFF
>-|TRBV14|TRBJ2-7
CASSRPGRGGTGEQYF
>-|TRBV18|TRBJ2-5
CASSTGQETQYF
>-|TRBV6-1|TRBJ2-7
CASSEDAVRYEQYF
>-|TRBV9|TRBJ2-5
CASSVGLTEETQYF
>-|TRBV18|TRBJ2-1
CASSRPGQGFLKSYNEQFF
>-|TRBV19|TRBJ2-3
CASRAEGSTDTQYF
>-|TRBV7-2|TRBJ2-1
CASSLYWGTSYNEQFF
>-|TRBV20-1|TRBJ2-1
CSAGPGTSDEQFF
>-|TRBV7-9|TRBJ2-1
CASSLGVERGNEQFF
>-|TRBV27|TRBJ2-7
CASSFSGRPYEQYF
>-|TRBV30|TRBJ1-4
CAWSVSRVRPNEKLFF
>-|TRBV6-2/TRBV6-3|TRBJ1-5
CASSSRRQGGGRPQHF
>-|TRBV12-3/TRBV12-4|TRBJ2-1
CASSLAGTSYNEQFF
>-|TRBV7-8|TRBJ2-1
CASSLVISGSFYNEQFF
>-|TRBV7-9|TRBJ1-1
CASRQSQGVNTEAFF
>-|TRBV7-8|TRBJ2-1
CASSFLRTSGSYNEQFF
>-|TRBV20-1|TRBJ1-2
CSARDQSGGYGYTF
>-|TRBV6-5|TRBJ2-1
CASSYGGRGNEQFF
>-|TRBV19|TRBJ2-3
CASTSRGTDTQYF
>-|TRBV28|TRBJ2-1
CATRGDSSYNEQFF
>-|TRBV29-1|TRBJ2-3
CSVEVRDRATDTQYF
>-|TRBV5-1|TRBJ2-2
CASSYRQGPGELFF
>-|TRBV30|TRBJ2-2
CAWSVLAGGPNTGELFF
>-|TRBV5-1|TRBJ1-2
CASSLDLSGYGYTF
>medium-sized|TRBV29-1|TRBJ2-5
CSVAAIVQETQYF
>-|TRBV6-5|TRBJ2-4
CASSRTGWDIQYF
>-|TRBV29-1|TRBJ2-7
CSVQGGGRGLTYEQYF
>-|TRBV10-3|TRBJ2-3
CAISLAGVTDTQYF
>-|TRBV7-9|TRBJ2-7
CASSLGREVSEQYF
>-|TRBV5-1|TRBJ2-5
CASSEGLAGGETQYF
>-|TRBV6-5|TRBJ1-2
CASSYSRGSNYGYTF
>-|TRBV20-1|TRBJ2-4
CSARAGAAKNIQYF
>-|TRBV27|TRBJ2-1
CASRRGLYREAYNEQFF
>-|TRBV20-1|TRBJ2-1
CSAGDGRVNEQFF